These T cell receptor beta chains were read from a single sample in a study of T cell responses to AZD1222 COVID-19 vaccine. Profiled with immunoSEQ multiplex PCR; TCRdb holds only in-frame clones, not every one. The sample has some 110,000 clones, roughly 90% seen once; the top ten hold approximately 4.5%. Source: peripheral blood, taken on day 0 of AZD1222 vaccination. Receptors were obtained from an adult in good health. Each CDR3 is given with its conserved first and last residue. Fields, in order: V gene, clone size, D gene, J gene, CDR3 protein, CDR3 DNA. The D gene is left open where the match is weak. The size field is filled for only some rows; it gives once, few, many or a size class.

TRBV7-2	-	-	TRBJ1-6	CASSLFSTGNSPLHF	TGTGCCAGCAGCTTATTTTCGACAGGAAATTCACCCCTCCACTTT
TRBV5-1	-	TRBD1	TRBJ2-2	CASSLADRVRGGELFF	TGCGCCAGCAGCTTAGCCGACAGGGTTCGAGGCGGGGAGCTGTTTTTT
TRBV6-6	-	-	TRBJ1-1	CASRSASGNTEAFF	TGTGCCAGCAGGTCCGCCTCGGGAAACACTGAAGCTTTCTTT
TRBV30	-	-	TRBJ1-5	CAWSARGTLSQPQHF	TGTGCCTGGAGTGCCAGGGGAACGCTAAGCCAGCCCCAGCATTTT
TRBV7-8	few	TRBD1	TRBJ2-1	CASRDRKGSREQFF	TGTGCCAGCAGGGACAGGAAGGGGTCCCGTGAGCAGTTCTTC
TRBV9	-	-	TRBJ1-4	CASSVGEQKGGEKLFF	TGTGCCAGCAGCGTAGGGGAACAAAAGGGGGGTGAAAAACTGTTTTTT
TRBV9	-	-	TRBJ1-2	CASSVALQGPYGYTF	TGTGCCAGCAGCGTAGCCCTACAGGGCCCCTATGGCTACACCTTC
TRBV6-6	-	TRBD1	TRBJ1-5	CASSPTGGALSNQPQHF	TGTGCCAGCAGTCCGACAGGGGGGGCTCTTAGCAATCAGCCCCAGCATTTT
TRBV21-1	-	-	TRBJ2-7	CASSKEYREGIYEQYF	TGTGCCAGCAGCAAAGAGTACAGGGAGGGAATCTACGAGCAGTACTTC
TRBV12-5	-	-	TRBJ2-7	CASGLRGDEQYF	TGTGCTAGTGGTTTAAGAGGGGACGAGCAGTACTTC
TRBV7-6	-	-	TRBJ1-6	CASAGRGGNSPLHF	TGTGCCAGCGCCGGAAGAGGGGGTAATTCACCCCTCCACTTT
TRBV29-1	-	-	TRBJ2-2	CSAHRGWGDNAGELFF	TGCAGCGCTCACCGGGGGTGGGGGGACAACGCCGGGGAGCTGTTTTTT
TRBV6-1	-	-	TRBJ1-2	CASSEQPGTDYGYTF	TGTGCCAGCAGTGAACAGCCGGGAACGGATTATGGCTACACCTTC
TRBV27	-	TRBD1	TRBJ1-2	CASSPRDSRPVYGYTF	TGTGCCAGCAGTCCGAGGGACAGCCGTCCGGTATATGGCTACACCTTC
TRBV21-1	-	-	TRBJ1-5	CASSKEVEGNQPQHF	TGTGCCAGCAGCAAAGAGGTCGAAGGCAATCAGCCCCAGCATTTT
TRBV28	once	TRBD2	TRBJ2-1	CASRPTSGGSIWNEQFF	TGTGCCAGCAGACCTACTAGCGGGGGTAGTATTTGGAATGAGCAGTTCTTC
TRBV6-6	-	TRBD1	TRBJ2-1	CASSPGQGWDEQFF	TGTGCCAGCAGTCCGGGACAGGGCTGGGATGAGCAGTTCTTC
TRBV9	-	-	TRBJ1-3	CASSVGDGRANTIYF	TGTGCCAGCAGCGTAGGGGATGGGAGGGCAAACACCATATATTTT
TRBV20-1	-	-	TRBJ1-2	CSARETRGYTF	TGCAGTGCTAGAGAGACTCGCGGCTACACCTTC
TRBV19	-	-	TRBJ1-6	CASSPDAIPLHF	TGTGCCAGTAGTCCCGATGCTATTCCCCTCCACTTT
TRBV21-1	-	-	TRBJ2-3	CASSLVPNTDTQYF	TGTGCCAGCAGCCTCGTACCTAACACAGATACGCAGTATTTT
TRBV6-6	once	-	TRBJ2-7	CASSPERPNEQYF	TGTGCCAGCAGCCCCGAACGTCCGAACGAGCAGTACTTC
TRBV5-1	-	-	TRBJ1-3	CASSLEGTLGSGNTIYF	TGCGCCAGCAGCTTGGAAGGGACCCTAGGCTCTGGAAACACCATATATTTT
TRBV5-4	-	-	TRBJ2-1	CASSLPGTGNEQFF	TGTGCCAGCAGCCTACCGGGGACTGGAAATGAGCAGTTCTTC
TRBV4-1	few	TRBD1	TRBJ1-2	CASSQATGGALYGYTF	TGCGCCAGCAGCCAAGCCACAGGGGGCGCGTTATATGGCTACACCTTC
TRBV2	-	-	TRBJ1-5	CASSAGIDQPQHF	TGTGCCAGCAGTGCAGGGATCGATCAGCCCCAGCATTTT
TRBV5-4	-	TRBD1	TRBJ1-6	CASRPGSGGTNSPLHF	TGTGCCAGCAGACCCGGGTCAGGGGGGACTAATTCACCCCTCCACTTT
TRBV27	-	-	TRBJ1-6	CASTIRESSPLHF	TGTGCCAGCACCATCAGGGAATCTTCACCCCTCCACTTT
TRBV27	once	-	TRBJ2-3	CASSSNMHTQYF	TGTGCCAGCAGTTCCAATATGCATACGCAGTATTTT
TRBV6-5	-	-	TRBJ2-7	CASRDTNREQYF	TGTGCCAGCAGAGATACCAATCGCGAGCAGTACTTC
TRBV19	-	-	TRBJ2-1	CATRGASGSHEQFF	TGTGCCACCAGGGGGGCTAGCGGGTCCCATGAGCAGTTCTTC
TRBV29-1	once	-	TRBJ2-1	CSGDRSYNEQFF	TGCAGCGGGGACCGATCCTACAATGAGCAGTTCTTC
TRBV5-6	once	TRBD2	TRBJ2-7	CASSSLGTTLRVNEQYF	TGTGCCAGCAGCTCCCTCGGGACTACCCTCAGGGTGAACGAGCAGTACTTC
TRBV19	-	TRBD1	TRBJ1-1	CASSRLRQGLAPPEAFF	TGTGCCAGTAGTAGGCTTCGACAGGGGCTCGCTCCCCCTGAAGCTTTCTTT
TRBV3-1/TRBV3-2	-	-	TRBJ1-4	CASSQDGAVQGKLFF	TGTGCCAGCAGCCAAGATGGGGCGGTCCAAGGAAAACTGTTTTTT
TRBV6-5	-	-	TRBJ2-7	CASSYQGKGYEQYF	TGTGCCAGCAGTTACCAGGGGAAGGGCTACGAGCAGTACTTC
TRBV29-1	-	-	TRBJ1-2	CSVEFLQGGYTF	TGCAGCGTTGAATTCCTGCAGGGAGGCTACACCTTC
TRBV6-2/TRBV6-3	-	TRBD2	TRBJ2-1	CASSYSSGGALGEQFF	TGTGCCAGCAGTTACTCGAGCGGGGGGGCCTTGGGTGAGCAGTTCTTC
TRBV10-1	-	TRBD1	TRBJ2-2	CASSYGQGDTGELFF	TGCGCCAGCAGTTACGGACAGGGGGACACCGGGGAGCTGTTTTTT
TRBV11-2	once	-	TRBJ2-1	CASSFDRAGGNEQFF	TGTGCCAGCAGCTTCGACAGGGCCGGGGGCAATGAGCAGTTCTTC
TRBV10-1	-	-	TRBJ2-5	CATSPKETQYF	TGCGCCACCTCGCCGAAAGAGACCCAGTACTTC